The source of this TCR beta chain is a study of CD8+ T cells in alopecia areata. Overall study findings and caveats: Throughout tofacitinib, many expanded lesional clones continued to persist in scalp and blood. Normal-skin resident alphabeta T cells also appear among scalp sample sequences. Scalp clonality and expanded CD8+ clones among the top 100 showed significant decreases with tofacitinib.

This clone was detected only a few times. Its target is not known. Other nucleotide sequences from this sample produce the same CDR3. Described treatment: oral pan-JAK inhibitor, 5-10 mg twice daily. Peripheral blood samples and lesional scalp punch biopsies were obtained from alopecia areata patients. V was shortened by 0 bases and J by 5 bases, with 7 bases between the two germline ends. The germline V gene has CDR1 SEHNR and CDR2 FQNEAQ (reference sequence). CDR3 length equals 13 residues. Isolated RNA was reverse transcribed into cDNA used as the sequencing template. Clones were read by immunoSEQ multiplex PCR, and TCRdb kept only the in-frame ones, dropping some. Of 110,000 or so clones detected, roughly 56% appear once; the ten largest clones hold about 3.3%.

This sequence was found in a human donor with alopecia areata. The sample in question was CD4+ T cells sorted from blood, obtained at week 24, from a patient treated with tofacitinib. The chain combines TRBV7-9 with TRBJ2-5, with a possible D match to TRBD2 (6 bases). For the CDR3, the DNA is TGTGCCAGCAGCTTAGCCGGGGGTGAGACCCAGTACTTC. This encodes CASSLAGGETQYF. The variable domain in full, with the rest retrieved from reference TRBV7-9 and TRBJ2-5, is DTGVSQNPRHKITKRGQNVTFRCDPISEHNRLYWYRQTLGQGPEFLTYFQNEAQLEKSRLLSDRFSAERPKGSFSTLEIQRTEQGDSAMYLCASSLAGGETQYFGPGTRLLVL.